The clone carrying this TCR beta chain occurred a few times. What it recognizes is unknown. These data originate in a study of cytomegalovirus exposure and HLA in healthy donors. General study findings and limits: In presence/absence analyses, roughly uniform sequencing depth across donors was assumed.

PCR involved 60 Vbeta and 13 Jbeta primers. Some clones are missing from TCRdb's copy, which holds only in-frame ones; the method was immunoSEQ multiplex PCR. The table lists roughly 69,000 clones, about 76% of them singletons. The source material was PBMCs. The receptor was derived from a young man in good health and CMV-seronegative.

The CDR3: CASSLDRVGEKLFF. CDR3 nucleotide sequence: TGCGCCAGCAGCCTAGACAGGGTGGGAGAAAAACTGTTTTTT. The rearrangement joins TRBV4-1 to TRBJ1-4, with TRBD1 identical over 7 bases. The germline V gene has CDR1 MGHRA and CDR2 YSYEKL. The CDR3 totals 14 residues. Losses at the gene ends were 4 bases for V and 8 bases for J; bases not matched to a gene: 7.